Described below is a single T cell receptor (beta chain) sequence and its context. Its antigen is still unknown. Other nucleotide sequences from this sample produce the same CDR3. PCR employed 60 Vbeta and 13 Jbeta primers. The assay was immunoSEQ multiplex PCR, and TCRdb's table has in-frame clones only and misses some. The data contain fewer than 200,000 clones, around 80% of them singletons. The data originate from a study of cytomegalovirus exposure and HLA in healthy donors. On the study more broadly: A previous analysis identified about 110 million unique TCR beta sequences derived from approximately 190 million T cells. Study-wide results and limits: Common viral pathogens seemed to be connected with several of the most significant clusters, according to a later analysis.

Donors counted as nominally healthy when sampled, yet unrecorded immune exposures were likely. Germline V gene lookup returns CDR1 SGHTA and CDR2 FQGNSA. The ends were cut back, 1 base at V and 4 bases at J, with 7 bases in the middle. The CDR3 is made up of 14 amino acids. The chain combines TRBV7-2 with TRBJ2-2, with D possibly being TRBD2 (6 bases). The TCR comes from a woman aged 45-65 years in good health and CMV-seropositive. Sequenced sample: PBMCs. The CDR3 DNA reads TGTGCCAGCAGCTTAGGGCGGGGCACCGGGGAGCTGTTTTTT. It translates to CASSLGRGTGELFF.